This TCR beta chain was observed in a study of metastatic and nonmetastatic thyroid tumors. About the research overall: Repertoire comparisons spanned blood and tumor or nodule tissue from malignant and benign thyroid patients. Overall study findings and caveats: Patients with malignant thyroid tumors reportedly had significantly higher TCR beta diversity than those with benign nodules, in blood and tumor.

V was pared by 1 base and J by 5 bases, with 14 bases between. Per the germline V gene, CDR1 is DFQATT and CDR2 is SNEGSKA (reference sequence). This CDR3 region has 14 residues. Per the authors' pipeline: Differences in CDR3 between clinicopathological groups were drawn on to build a classifier intended to discriminate distant-metastatic papillary thyroid cancer patients. TCRdb used MiXCR to call clones anew from the PCR reads. What appears here as the V and J calls and clone size reflects TCRdb's work, not the paper's. The sample shows around 15,000 clones, around 3.8% of them seen only once. Notes on this clone: What it recognizes is unknown.

Until they underwent thyroid surgery, no patient had received any treatment. This chain connects TRBV20-1 to TRBJ1-2, with D possibly matching TRBD1 (5 bases). This TCR was recovered from a female donor with papillary thyroid cancer or a benign thyroid nodule (not recorded which). Some clones in this sample may be carry-over from other donors' samples. Sequenced sample: tumor tissue. The CDR3 DNA reads TGCAGTGCTAGAGGGGACCCAGGAGAATATGGCTACACCTTC. Amino acids: CSARGDPGEYGYTF.